This TCR beta chain was identified in a study of shared clonotypes between healthy human individuals. Overall study results and limits: Clonotypes shared by all four sorted-subset donors had higher generation probabilities than non-shared clonotypes. Estimated richness values were generally larger in naive subsets than in memory subsets. Sharing of clonotypes among donors was expected to vary with sequencing depth.

Assay used: immunoSEQ multiplex PCR; TCRdb lists only in-frame clones, some missing. The sample holds around 1.9 million clones; over 85% are singletons and the top ten take approximately 1.6%. In germline, CDR1 is SGHTA, CDR2 FQGNSA. This CDR3 is built from 15 residues. Note on this clone: As yet, its antigen is unknown.

Terminally differentiated effector memory CD45RA+ cells were left out of the naive CD8 fraction, which was CD45RO-negative and positively selected for CCR7. The sample consisted of naive CD8+ T cells from PBMCs. V gene TRBV7-2 combines with J gene TRBJ2-2, with 7 bases matching TRBD2. This clonotype originated in a man younger than 35 in good health. Some clones in this sample may be carry-over from other donors' samples. The CDR3 sequence: CNPREGVGRTGELFF. CDR3 nucleotide sequence: TGTAACCCTAGGGAGGGAGTCGGGAGGACCGGGGAGCTGTTTTTT. The full variable domain, with the rest looked up from reference TRBV7-2 and TRBJ2-2, is GAGVSQSPSNKVTEKGKDVELRCDPISGHTALYWYRQSLGQGLEFLIYFQGNSAPDKSGLPSDRFSAERTGGSVSTLTIQRTQQEDSAVYLCNPREGVGRTGELFFGEGSRLTVL.